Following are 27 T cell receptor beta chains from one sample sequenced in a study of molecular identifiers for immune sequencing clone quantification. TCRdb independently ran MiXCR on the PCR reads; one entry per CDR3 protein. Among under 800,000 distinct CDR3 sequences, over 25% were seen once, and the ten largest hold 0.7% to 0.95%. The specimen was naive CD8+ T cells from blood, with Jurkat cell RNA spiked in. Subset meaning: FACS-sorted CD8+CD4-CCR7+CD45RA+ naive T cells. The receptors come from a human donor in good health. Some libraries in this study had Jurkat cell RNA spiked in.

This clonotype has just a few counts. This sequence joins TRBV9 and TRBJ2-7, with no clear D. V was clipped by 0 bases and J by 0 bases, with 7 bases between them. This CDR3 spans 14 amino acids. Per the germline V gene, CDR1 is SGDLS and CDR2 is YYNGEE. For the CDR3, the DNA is TGTGCCAGCAGCGTAGACCCCAGCTCCTACGAGCAGTACTTC. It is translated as CASSVDPSSYEQYF.

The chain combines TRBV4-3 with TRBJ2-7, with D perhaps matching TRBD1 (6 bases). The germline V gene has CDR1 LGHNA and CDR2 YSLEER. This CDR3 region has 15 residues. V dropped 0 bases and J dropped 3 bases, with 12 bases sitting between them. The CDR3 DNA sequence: TGCGCCAGCAGCCAAGACTCCAGGGGAAACTACGAGCAGTACTTC. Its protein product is CASSQDSRGNYEQYF.

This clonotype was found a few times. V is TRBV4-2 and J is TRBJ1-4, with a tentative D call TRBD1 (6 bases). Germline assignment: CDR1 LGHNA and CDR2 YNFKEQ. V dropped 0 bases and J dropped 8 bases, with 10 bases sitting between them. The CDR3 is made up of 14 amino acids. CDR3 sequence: CASSQDRGHEKLFF. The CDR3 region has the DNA TGTGCCAGCAGCCAAGATCGGGGGCACGAAAAACTGTTTTTT.

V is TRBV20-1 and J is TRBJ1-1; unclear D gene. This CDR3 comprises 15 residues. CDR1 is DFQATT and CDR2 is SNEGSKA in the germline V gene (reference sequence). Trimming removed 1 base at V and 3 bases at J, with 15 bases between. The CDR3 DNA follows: TGCAGTGCTAGAGTTGGGATCGTGAGCTACACTGAAGCTTTCTTT. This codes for CSARVGIVSYTEAFF.

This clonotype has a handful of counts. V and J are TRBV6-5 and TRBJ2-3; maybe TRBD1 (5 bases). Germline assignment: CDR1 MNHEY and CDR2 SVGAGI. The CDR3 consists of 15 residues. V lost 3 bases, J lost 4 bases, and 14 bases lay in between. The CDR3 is CASSYGRTLPDTQYF. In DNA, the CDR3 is TGTGCCAGCAGTTATGGACGGACACTACCAGATACGCAGTATTTT.

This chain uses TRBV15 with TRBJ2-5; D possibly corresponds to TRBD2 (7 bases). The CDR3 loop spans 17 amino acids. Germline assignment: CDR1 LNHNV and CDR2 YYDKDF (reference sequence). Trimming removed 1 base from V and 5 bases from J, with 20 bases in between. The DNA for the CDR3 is TGTGCCACCAGCAGAGTAGGGGTACGAGGGAGGGGGGAGACCCAGTACTTC. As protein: CATSRVGVRGRGETQYF. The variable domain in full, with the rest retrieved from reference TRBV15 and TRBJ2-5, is DAMVIQNPRYQVTQFGKPVTLSCSQTLNHNVMYWYQQKSSQAPKLLFHYYDKDFNNEADTPDNFQSRRPNTSFCFLDIRSPGLGDTAMYLCATSRVGVRGRGETQYFGPGTRLLVL.

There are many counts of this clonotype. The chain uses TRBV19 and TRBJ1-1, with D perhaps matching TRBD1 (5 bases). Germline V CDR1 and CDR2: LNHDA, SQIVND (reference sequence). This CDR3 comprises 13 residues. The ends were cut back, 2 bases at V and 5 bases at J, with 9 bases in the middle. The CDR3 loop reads CASSIIGGTEAFF. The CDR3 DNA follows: TGTGCCAGTAGTATAATTGGGGGTACTGAAGCTTTCTTT. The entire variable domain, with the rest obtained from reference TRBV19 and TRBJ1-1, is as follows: DGGITQSPKYLFRKEGQNVTLSCEQNLNHDAMYWYRQDPGQGLRLIYYSQIVNDFQKGDIAEGYSVSREKKESFPLTVTSAQKNPTAFYLCASSIIGGTEAFFGQGTRLTVV.

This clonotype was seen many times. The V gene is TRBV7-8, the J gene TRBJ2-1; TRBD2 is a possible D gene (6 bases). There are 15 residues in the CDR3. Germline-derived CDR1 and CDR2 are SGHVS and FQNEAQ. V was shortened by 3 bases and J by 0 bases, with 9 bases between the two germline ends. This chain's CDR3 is CASSLGLISYNEQFF. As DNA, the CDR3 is TGTGCCAGCAGCTTGGGACTGATCTCCTACAATGAGCAGTTCTTC.

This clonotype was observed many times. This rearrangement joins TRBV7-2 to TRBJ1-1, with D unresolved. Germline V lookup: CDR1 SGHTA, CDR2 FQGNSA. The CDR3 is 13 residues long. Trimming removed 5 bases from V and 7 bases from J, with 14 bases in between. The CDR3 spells CASSLTTSLEAFF. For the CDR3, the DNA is TGTGCCAGCAGCCTTACGACAAGTCTTGAAGCTTTCTTT.

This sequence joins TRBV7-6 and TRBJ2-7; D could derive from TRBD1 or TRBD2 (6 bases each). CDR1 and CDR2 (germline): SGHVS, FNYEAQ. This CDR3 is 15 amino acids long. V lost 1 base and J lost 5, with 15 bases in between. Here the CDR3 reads CASSLDVGGTNEQYF. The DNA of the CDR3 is TGTGCCAGCAGCTTAGATGTCGGAGGGACAAACGAGCAGTACTTC.

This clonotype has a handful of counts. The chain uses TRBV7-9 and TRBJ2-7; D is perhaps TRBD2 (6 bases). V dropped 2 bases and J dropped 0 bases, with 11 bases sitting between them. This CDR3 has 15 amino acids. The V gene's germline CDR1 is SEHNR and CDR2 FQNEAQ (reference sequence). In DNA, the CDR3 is TGTGCCAGCAGCTTATCGGCGGGGTTCTCCTACGAGCAGTACTTC. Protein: CASSLSAGFSYEQYF.

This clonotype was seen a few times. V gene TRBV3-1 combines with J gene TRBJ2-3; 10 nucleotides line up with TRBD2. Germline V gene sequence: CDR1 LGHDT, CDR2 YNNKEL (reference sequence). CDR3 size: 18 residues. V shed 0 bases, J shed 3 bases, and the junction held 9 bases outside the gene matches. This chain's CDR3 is CASSQDYLAGARTDTQYF. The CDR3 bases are TGTGCCAGCAGCCAAGATTATCTAGCGGGGGCACGGACAGATACGCAGTATTTT.

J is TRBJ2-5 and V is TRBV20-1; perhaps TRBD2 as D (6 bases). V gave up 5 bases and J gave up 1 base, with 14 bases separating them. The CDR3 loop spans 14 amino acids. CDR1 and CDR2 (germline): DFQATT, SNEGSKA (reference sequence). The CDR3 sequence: CSAVYRDFQETQYF. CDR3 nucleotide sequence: TGCAGTGCTGTTTACCGGGACTTCCAAGAGACCCAGTACTTC.

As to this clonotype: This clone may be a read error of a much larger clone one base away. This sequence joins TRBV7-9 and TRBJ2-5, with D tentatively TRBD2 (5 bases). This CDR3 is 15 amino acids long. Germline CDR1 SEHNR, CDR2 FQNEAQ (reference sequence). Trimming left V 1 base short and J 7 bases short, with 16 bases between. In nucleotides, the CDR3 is TGTGCCAGCAGCTTAGTCGCCGTGGCGGAGGTGACCCAGTACTTC. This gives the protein CASSLVAVAEVTQYF.

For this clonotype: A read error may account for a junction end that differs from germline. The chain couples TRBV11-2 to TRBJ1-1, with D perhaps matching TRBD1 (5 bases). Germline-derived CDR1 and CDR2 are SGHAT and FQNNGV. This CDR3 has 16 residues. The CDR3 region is CASSLDQVGLSTVAFF. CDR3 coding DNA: TGTGCCAGCAGCTTAGATCAGGTGGGGCTGAGCACTGTAGCTTTCTTT.

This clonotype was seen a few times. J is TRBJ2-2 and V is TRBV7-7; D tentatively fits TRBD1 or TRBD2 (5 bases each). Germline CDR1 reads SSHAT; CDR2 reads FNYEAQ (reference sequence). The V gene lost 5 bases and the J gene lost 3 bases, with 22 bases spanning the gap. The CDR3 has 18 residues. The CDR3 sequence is CASSPSPSGTWDTGELFF. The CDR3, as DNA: TGTGCCAGCAGCCCATCCCCCAGTGGGACGTGGGACACCGGGGAGCTGTTTTTT. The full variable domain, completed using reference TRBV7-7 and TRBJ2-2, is GAGVSQSPRYKVTKRGQDVTLRCDPISSHATLYWYQQALGQGPEFLTYFNYEAQPDKSGLPSDRFSAERPEGSISTLTIQRTEQRDSAMYRCASSPSPSGTWDTGELFFGEGSRLTVL.

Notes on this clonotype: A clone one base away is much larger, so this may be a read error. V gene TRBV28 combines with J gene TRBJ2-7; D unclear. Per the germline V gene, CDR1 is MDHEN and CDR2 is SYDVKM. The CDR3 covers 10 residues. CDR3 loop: CVSSFDEQYF. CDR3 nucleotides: TGTGTCAGCAGTTTTGACGAGCAGTACTTC.

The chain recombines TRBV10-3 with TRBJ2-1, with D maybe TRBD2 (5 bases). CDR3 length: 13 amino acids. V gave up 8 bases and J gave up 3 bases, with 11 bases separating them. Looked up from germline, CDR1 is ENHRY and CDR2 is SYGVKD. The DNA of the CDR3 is TGTGCCATCGGGAGCAGCTTCTACAATGAGCAGTTCTTC. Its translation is CAIGSSFYNEQFF.

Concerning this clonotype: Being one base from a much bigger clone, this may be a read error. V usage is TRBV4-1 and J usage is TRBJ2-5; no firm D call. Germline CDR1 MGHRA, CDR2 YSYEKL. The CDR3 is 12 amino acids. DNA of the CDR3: TGCGCCAGCAGCCCGGGTCCAGAGCCCCAGTACTTC. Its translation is CASSPGPEPQYF.

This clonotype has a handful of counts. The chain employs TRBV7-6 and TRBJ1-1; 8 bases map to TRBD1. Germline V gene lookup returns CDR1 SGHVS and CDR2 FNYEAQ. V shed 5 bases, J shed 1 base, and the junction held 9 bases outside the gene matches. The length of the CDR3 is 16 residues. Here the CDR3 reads CASSPRQGFWNTEAFF. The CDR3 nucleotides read TGTGCCAGCAGCCCTCGACAGGGGTTCTGGAACACTGAAGCTTTCTTT.

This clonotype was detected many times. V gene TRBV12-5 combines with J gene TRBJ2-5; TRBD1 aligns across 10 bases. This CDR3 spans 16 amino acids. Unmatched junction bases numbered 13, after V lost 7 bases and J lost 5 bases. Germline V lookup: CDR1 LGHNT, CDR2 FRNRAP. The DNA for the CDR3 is TGTGCTAGTGCCCGAGGGGGACAGGGGCTTTCGGAGACCCAGTACTTC. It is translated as CASARGGQGLSETQYF.

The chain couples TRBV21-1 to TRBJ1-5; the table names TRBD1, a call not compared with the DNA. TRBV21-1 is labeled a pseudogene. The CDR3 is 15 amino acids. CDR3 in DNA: TGTGCCAGCCCCCTGCCCGGGGGCTATGATCAGCCCCAGCATTTT. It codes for CASPLPGGYDQPQHF.

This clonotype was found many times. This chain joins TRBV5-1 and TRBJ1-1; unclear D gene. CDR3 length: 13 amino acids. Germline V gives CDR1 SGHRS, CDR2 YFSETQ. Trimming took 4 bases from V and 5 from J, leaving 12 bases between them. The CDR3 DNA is TGCGCCAGCAGCCTGGGGAGCAGGACTGAAGCTTTCTTT. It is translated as CASSLGSRTEAFF. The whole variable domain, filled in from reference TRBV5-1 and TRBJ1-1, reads KAGVTQTPRYLIKTRGQQVTLSCSPISGHRSVSWYQQTPGQGLQFLFEYFSETQRNKGNFPGRFSGRQFSNSRSEMNVSTLELGDSALYLCASSLGSRTEAFFGQGTRLTVV.

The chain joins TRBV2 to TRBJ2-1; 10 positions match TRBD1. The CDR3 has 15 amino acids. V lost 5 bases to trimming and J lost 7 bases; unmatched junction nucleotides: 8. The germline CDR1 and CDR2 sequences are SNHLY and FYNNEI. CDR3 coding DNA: TGTGCCAGCAGTACACCGGGACAGGGGATAAATGAGCAGTTCTTC. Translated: CASSTPGQGINEQFF.

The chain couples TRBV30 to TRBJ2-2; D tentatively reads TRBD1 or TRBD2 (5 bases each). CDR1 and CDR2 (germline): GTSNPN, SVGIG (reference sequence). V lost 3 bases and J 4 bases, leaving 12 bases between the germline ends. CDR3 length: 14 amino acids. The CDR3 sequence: CAWSQGAGTGELFF. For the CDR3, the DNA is TGTGCCTGGAGCCAAGGGGCGGGCACCGGGGAGCTGTTTTTT.

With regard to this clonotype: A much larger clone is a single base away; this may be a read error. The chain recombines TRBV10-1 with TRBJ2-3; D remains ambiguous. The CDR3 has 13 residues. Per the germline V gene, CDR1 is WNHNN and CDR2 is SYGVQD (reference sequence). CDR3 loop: CASGEYGVDTQYF. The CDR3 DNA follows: TGCGCCAGCGGTGAGTACGGAGTAGATACGCAGTATTTT.

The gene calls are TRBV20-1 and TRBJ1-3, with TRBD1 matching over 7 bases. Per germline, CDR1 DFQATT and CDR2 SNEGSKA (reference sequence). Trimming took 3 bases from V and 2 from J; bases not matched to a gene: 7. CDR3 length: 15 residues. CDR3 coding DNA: TGCAGTGCTAGTGACAGGGTATTTCCTGGAAACACCATATATTTT. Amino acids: CSASDRVFPGNTIYF.